This TCR beta chain was obtained from a study of T cell responses to AZD1222 COVID-19 vaccine. Study-wide background: Both about-4-week and about-12-week second-dose recipients were combined. Study-level results: A mostly white British donor set with more females was recruited, and clonal diversity was possibly underestimated. CD4 TCRs associated with vaccination spanned spike, dominating at 160-218 and 743-854.

Data came from immunoSEQ multiplex PCR; TCRdb stores just in-frame clones and leaves some out. This table has 54,000 or so clones, approximately 88% appearing once. Germline CDR1 SGHTA, CDR2 FQGNSA. The CDR3 has 14 residues. The V gene end was trimmed by 6 bases and the J gene end by 7 bases; junction bases not matched to a gene: 8. Concerning this clone: Antigen unknown.

The specimen comprised peripheral blood, sampled on day 0 of AZD1222 vaccination. The chain recombines TRBV7-2 with TRBJ2-3, with 9 nucleotides matching TRBD2. The receptor's source is an adult in good health. CDR3 loop: CASSLAGRGNTQYF. The CDR3 coding sequence is TGTGCCAGCAGTCTAGCGGGGAGGGGTAATACGCAGTATTTT. The variable domain in full, with the rest retrieved from reference TRBV7-2 and TRBJ2-3, is GAGVSQSPSNKVTEKGKDVELRCDPISGHTALYWYRQSLGQGLEFLIYFQGNSAPDKSGLPSDRFSAERTGGSVSTLTIQRTQQEDSAVYLCASSLAGRGNTQYFGPGTRLTVL.